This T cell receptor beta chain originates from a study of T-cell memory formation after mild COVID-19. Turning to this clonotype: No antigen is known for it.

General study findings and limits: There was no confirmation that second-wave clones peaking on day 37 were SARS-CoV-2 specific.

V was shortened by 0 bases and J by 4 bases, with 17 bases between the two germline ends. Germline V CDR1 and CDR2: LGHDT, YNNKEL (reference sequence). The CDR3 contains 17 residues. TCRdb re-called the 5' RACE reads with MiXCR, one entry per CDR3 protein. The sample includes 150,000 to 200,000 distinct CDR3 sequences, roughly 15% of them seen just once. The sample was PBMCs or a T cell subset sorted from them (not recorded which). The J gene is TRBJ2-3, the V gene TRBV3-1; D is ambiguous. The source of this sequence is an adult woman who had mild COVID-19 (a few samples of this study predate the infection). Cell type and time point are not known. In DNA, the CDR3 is TGTGCCAGCAGCCAAGATAAGGTGCAAGTGGGCGCAGATACGCAGTATTTT. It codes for CASSQDKVQVGADTQYF.